These 17 T cell receptor beta chains were sequenced from one sample in a study of esophageal squamous cell carcinoma under preoperative chemotherapy. Time point defined: after preoperative PTX-NDP chemotherapy. Via MiXCR, TCRdb re-called the PCR reads, giving one row per CDR3 protein. In the table there are 32,000 or so distinct CDR3 sequences, around 50% of which are singletons. The biological material was taken from a patient given preoperative chemotherapy. The receptors stem from a human donor with esophageal squamous cell carcinoma. The donor label of this sample is uncertain.

V is TRBV5-5 and J is TRBJ2-3, with TRBD2 as a possible D gene (6 bases). V lost 0 bases and J lost 8, with 13 bases in between. The germline V gene encodes CDR1 SGHKS and CDR2 YYEKEE (reference sequence). The CDR3 is made up of 14 amino acids. The CDR3 here is CASSLEGLGGTQYF. As DNA, the CDR3 is TGTGCCAGCAGCTTGGAGGGCCTCGGGGGTACGCAGTATTTT.

A note on this clonotype: At one end, the junction sequence differs from germline, possibly due to a read error. The chain employs TRBV7-8 and TRBJ2-3; 7 nucleotides agree with TRBD1. CDR1 and CDR2 from the germline V gene are SGHVS and FQNEAQ. The CDR3 spans 16 residues. The CDR3 DNA is TGTGCCAGCATGGGCCTCGAGGGGGCAAGCACCGAGAAGCAGTTTTTT. Translating gives CASMGLEGASTEKQFF. Full variable domain (outside the CDR3, taken from reference TRBV7-8 and TRBJ2-3): GAGVSQSPRYKVAKRGQDVALRCDPISGHVSLFWYQQALGQGPEFLTYFQNEAQLDKSGLPSDRFFAERPEGSVSTLKIQRTQQEDSAVYLCASMGLEGASTEKQFFGPGTRLTVL.

About this clonotype: The junction differs from germline at one of its ends, possibly a read error. V usage is TRBV10-3 and J usage is TRBJ2-3; D is unresolved. In germline, CDR1 is ENHRY, CDR2 SYGVKD. CDR3 length equals 14 residues. As DNA, the CDR3 is TGTCGCGTCACGGCGCGACGAGCCATAAACATGCAGTATTTC. It specifies CRVTARRAINMQYF.

Notes on this clonotype: This may stem from a read error, because a much larger clone lies one nucleotide away. This chain uses TRBV19 with TRBJ2-4; 8 positions match TRBD2. Germline V gives CDR1 LNHDA, CDR2 SQIVND (reference sequence). Trimming cost V 6 bases and J 13 bases; bases outside gene matches: 17. This CDR3 spans 15 amino acids. In DNA form, the CDR3 reads TGTGCCAGTAGCGGGAGGGGGGGCTCCTACAATGAGCAGTACTTC. Its protein is CASSGRGGSYNEQYF.

The chain carries TRBV11-3 and TRBJ2-3; TRBD2 matches at 9 bases. Germline CDR1 reads SGHNT; CDR2 reads YENEEA. V gave up 0 bases and J gave up 14 bases; unmatched junction bases: 6. The CDR3 extends over 13 amino acids. The CDR3 DNA reads TGTGCCAGCAGCTTAGATGGCGGGACTAGCCCGTATTTT. Residues: CASSLDGGTSPYF. Looking up the rest from reference TRBV11-3 and TRBJ2-3 gives the full variable domain: EAGVVQSPRYKIIEKKQPVAFWCNPISGHNTLYWYLQNLGQGPELLIRYENEEAVDDSQLPKDRFSAERLKGVDSTLKIQPAELGDSAVYLCASSLDGGTSPYFGPGTRLTVL.

This clonotype is labeled as large. The chain recombines TRBV7-2 with TRBJ2-1, with 8 positions matching TRBD1. CDR1 SGHTA and CDR2 FQGNSA come from the germline V gene. This CDR3 comprises 16 residues. Trimming at V came to 4 bases and at J to 8 bases, leaving 13 bases not matched to a gene. In DNA, the CDR3 is TGTGCCAGCAGCTGGGATATCGGGACAGGCAGCCATGAGCAGTTCTTC. It translates to CASSWDIGTGSHEQFF.

On this clonotype: One end of the junction fails to match germline, which may point to a read error. The rearrangement links TRBV7-2 to TRBJ2-4; D may be TRBD1 (5 bases). Germline V gene data show CDR1 as SGHTA and CDR2 as FQGNSA. The CDR3 has 18 amino acids. CDR3 in amino acids: CASSLEGPGPRVQNTQYF. The CDR3 DNA sequence: TGTGCCAGCAGCTTAGAGGGGCCCGGGCCCAGGGTCCAAAACACTCAGTACTTC.

To note about this clonotype: The junction departs from germline at one end; a sequencing error may be responsible. The chain uses TRBV27 and TRBJ2-3, with no clear D. Germline V CDR1 and CDR2: MNHEY, SMNVEV (reference sequence). This CDR3 is built from 11 residues. The CDR3 region has the DNA TGTGCCGGGCATAGGCGAGATACGCAGTATTTC. Its protein product is CAGHRRDTQYF.

This clonotype was recorded at least ten times. The J gene is TRBJ2-1, the V gene TRBV12-3 or TRBV12-4; 8 bases are a match to TRBD2. TRBJ2-7 matches the DNA end more closely, so the J call is doubtful. There are 14 residues in the CDR3. CDR3 nucleotides: TGTGCCAGCAGTTCAAGGGGGACTAGGAACGAGCAGTACTTC. Amino acid sequence: CASSSRGTRNEQYF.

Concerning this clonotype: One end of the junction varies from germline; a read error may be responsible. The chain has TRBV10-2 and TRBJ2-3; maybe TRBD2 (5 bases). Per germline, CDR1 WSHSY and CDR2 SAAADI. The length of the CDR3 is 14 residues. The CDR3 nucleotides are TGCGCCAGCACGCGGGTGCGAGCCGTAAATACTCAGTACTTT. It yields the protein CASTRVRAVNTQYF.

V usage is TRBV5-4 and J usage is TRBJ2-3, with 12 bases matching TRBD2. Per the germline V gene, CDR1 is SGHNT and CDR2 is YYREEE (reference sequence). V shed 5 bases, J shed 0 bases, and the junction held 4 bases outside the gene matches. This CDR3 is 16 amino acids long. As DNA, the CDR3 is TGTGCCAGCAGGGAAGGGACTAGCGGGAGCACAGATACGCAGTATTTT. Its protein is CASREGTSGSTDTQYF.

V is TRBV7-2 and J is TRBJ2-5, with D tentatively TRBD2 (7 bases). The CDR3 contains 16 residues. Deletions cut 6 bases from V and 3 bases from J, with 20 bases between. Germline V gene data show CDR1 as SGHTA and CDR2 as FQGNSA. CDR3 sequence (DNA): TGTGCCAGCAGGGGGGGGGGGGGCCGTGACAAAGAGACCCAGTACTTC. Translating gives CASRGGGGRDKETQYF.

This clonotype has only a few counts. A much bigger clone sits one base away, suggesting this may be a read error. V gene TRBV6-6 combines with J gene TRBJ2-4, with TRBD2 identical over 14 bases. This CDR3 has 16 amino acids. The V and J ends lost 5 bases and 13 bases, in that order; junction bases with no gene match: 13. Germline CDR1 and CDR2: MNHNY and SVGAGI (reference sequence). CDR3 nucleotide sequence: TGTGCCAGCAGTCTAAGGACTAGCGGGGGGTCCGGTGAGCAGTACTTC. Its protein product is CASSLRTSGGSGEQYF.

V and J are TRBV10-3 and TRBJ2-6, with 8 bases matching TRBD1. Germline V gene data show CDR1 as ENHRY and CDR2 as SYGVKD. V shed 11 bases and J 0 bases; nucleotides not matched to a gene: 9. The CDR3 covers 16 residues. CDR3 sequence (DNA): TGTGCCGTGCGGGACAGGTTCTTCTCTGGGGCCAACGTCCTGACTTTC. As protein: CAVRDRFFSGANVLTF.

This clonotype was observed many times. The V gene is TRBV11-2, the J gene TRBJ1-1; the D gene is possibly TRBD1 (6 bases). The CDR3 totals 15 residues. V was shortened by 2 bases and J by 4 bases, with 14 bases between the two germline ends. The germline V gene encodes CDR1 SGHAT and CDR2 FQNNGV. This chain's CDR3 is CASSLSPGAGTEAFF. In DNA, the CDR3 is TGTGCCAGCAGCTTATCCCCGGGGGCTGGCACTGAAGCTTTCTTT.

Notes on this clonotype: Mismatch with germline at one junction end may stem from a read error. This chain uses TRBV7-8 with TRBJ2-5; 12 nucleotides match TRBD2. Germline V gives CDR1 SGHVS, CDR2 FQNEAQ. The CDR3 spans 16 residues. CDR3 sequence: CASSNLAGGPGETQYF. CDR3 bases: TGTGCCAGCAGCAACCTAGCGGGGGGGCCCGGAGAGACGCAGTACTTC. The variable domain in full, with the rest retrieved from reference TRBV7-8 and TRBJ2-5, is GAGVSQSPRYKVAKRGQDVALRCDPISGHVSLFWYQQALGQGPEFLTYFQNEAQLDKSGLPSDRFFAERPEGSVSTLKIQRTQQEDSAVYLCASSNLAGGPGETQYFGPGTRLLVL.

This clonotype was recorded at least ten times. The rearrangement links TRBV4-3 to TRBJ2-1; no clear D gene. Trimming removed 0 bases at V and 2 bases at J, with 8 bases between. Germline V CDR1 and CDR2: LGHNA, YSLEER. There are 15 residues in the CDR3. The CDR3 nucleotides read TGCGCCAGCAGCCAAGAAGAGGCTACCTACAATGAGCAGTTCTTC. It codes for CASSQEEATYNEQFF.